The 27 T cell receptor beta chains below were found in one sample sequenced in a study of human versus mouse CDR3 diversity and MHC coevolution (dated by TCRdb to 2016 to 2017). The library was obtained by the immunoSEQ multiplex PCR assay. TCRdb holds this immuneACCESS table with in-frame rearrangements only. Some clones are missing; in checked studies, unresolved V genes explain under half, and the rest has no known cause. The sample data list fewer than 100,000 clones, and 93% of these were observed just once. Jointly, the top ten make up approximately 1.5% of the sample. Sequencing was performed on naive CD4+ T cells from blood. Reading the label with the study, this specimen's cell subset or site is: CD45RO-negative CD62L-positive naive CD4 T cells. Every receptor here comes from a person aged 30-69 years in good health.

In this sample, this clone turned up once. CDR3 bases: TGTGCCAGCTCACCTCGGGGGACCGCAGAGACCCAGTACTTC. Translated, it gives CASSPRGTAETQYF. V gene TRBV18 combines with J gene TRBJ2-5, with D possibly matching TRBD2 (6 bases). The CDR3 is 14 amino acids. Germline-derived CDR1 and CDR2 are KGHSH and LQKENI. Trimming removed 3 bases at V and 4 bases at J, with 12 bases between.

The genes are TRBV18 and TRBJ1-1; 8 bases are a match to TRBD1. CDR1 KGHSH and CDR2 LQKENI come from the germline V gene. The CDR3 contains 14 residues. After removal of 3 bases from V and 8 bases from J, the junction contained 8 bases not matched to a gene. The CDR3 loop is CASSPAGQGPEAFF. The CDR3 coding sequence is TGTGCCAGCTCACCTGCCGGACAGGGACCAGAAGCTTTCTTT. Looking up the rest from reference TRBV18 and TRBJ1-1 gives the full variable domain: NAGVMQNPRHLVRRRGQEARLRCSPMKGHSHVYWYRQLPEEGLKFMVYLQKENIIDESGMPKERFSAEFPKEGPSILRIQQVVRGDSAAYFCASSPAGQGPEAFFGQGTRLTVV.

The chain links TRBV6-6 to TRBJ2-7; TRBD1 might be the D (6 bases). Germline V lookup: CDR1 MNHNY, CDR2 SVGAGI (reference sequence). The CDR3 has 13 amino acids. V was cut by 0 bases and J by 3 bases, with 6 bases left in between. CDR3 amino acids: CASSYSQGYEQYF. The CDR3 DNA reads TGTGCCAGCAGTTACTCACAGGGCTACGAGCAGTACTTC.

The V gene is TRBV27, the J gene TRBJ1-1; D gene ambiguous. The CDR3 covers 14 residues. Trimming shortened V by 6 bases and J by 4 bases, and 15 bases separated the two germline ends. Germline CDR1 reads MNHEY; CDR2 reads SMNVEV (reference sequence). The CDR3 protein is CASRTPGGSTEAFF. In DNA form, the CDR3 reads TGTGCCAGCAGGACCCCTGGAGGGAGCACTGAAGCTTTCTTT.

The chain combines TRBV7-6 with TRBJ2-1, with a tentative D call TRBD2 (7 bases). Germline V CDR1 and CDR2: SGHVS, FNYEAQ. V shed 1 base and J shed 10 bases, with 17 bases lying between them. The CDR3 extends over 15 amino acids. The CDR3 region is CASSLEGGRRGEQFF. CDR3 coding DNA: TGTGCCAGCAGCTTAGAGGGAGGGAGGAGGGGGGAGCAGTTCTTC.

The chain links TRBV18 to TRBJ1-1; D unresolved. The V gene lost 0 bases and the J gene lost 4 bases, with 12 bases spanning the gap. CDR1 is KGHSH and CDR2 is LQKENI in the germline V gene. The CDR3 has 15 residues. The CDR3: CASSPPVASGTEAFF. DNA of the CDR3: TGTGCCAGCTCACCACCCGTCGCCTCGGGCACTGAAGCTTTCTTT.

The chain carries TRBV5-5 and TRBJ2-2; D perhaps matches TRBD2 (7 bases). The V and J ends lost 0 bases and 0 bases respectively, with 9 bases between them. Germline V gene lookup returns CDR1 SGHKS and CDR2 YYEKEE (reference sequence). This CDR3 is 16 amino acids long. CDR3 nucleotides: TGTGCCAGCAGCTTGGCCGGGGGGCCGAACACCGGGGAGCTGTTTTTT. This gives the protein CASSLAGGPNTGELFF.

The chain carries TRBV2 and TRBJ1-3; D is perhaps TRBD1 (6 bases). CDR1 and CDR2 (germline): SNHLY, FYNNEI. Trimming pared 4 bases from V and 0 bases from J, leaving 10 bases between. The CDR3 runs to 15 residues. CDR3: CASSVQGSSGNTIYF. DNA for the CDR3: TGTGCCAGCAGTGTACAGGGCAGCTCTGGAAACACCATATATTTT.

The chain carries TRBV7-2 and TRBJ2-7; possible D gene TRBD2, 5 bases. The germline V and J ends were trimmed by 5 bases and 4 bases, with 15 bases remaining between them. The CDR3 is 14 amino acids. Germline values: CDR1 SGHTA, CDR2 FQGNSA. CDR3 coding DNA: TGTGCCAGCAGCCGTCCGGGATCATATTACGAGCAGTACTTC. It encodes CASSRPGSYYEQYF.

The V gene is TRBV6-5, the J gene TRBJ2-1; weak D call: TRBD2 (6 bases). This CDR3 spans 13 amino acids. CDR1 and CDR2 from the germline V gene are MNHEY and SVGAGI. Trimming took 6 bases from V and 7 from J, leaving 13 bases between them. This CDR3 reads CASSRYGGNEQFF. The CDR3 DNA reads TGTGCCAGCAGCCGCTATGGAGGGAATGAGCAGTTCTTC.

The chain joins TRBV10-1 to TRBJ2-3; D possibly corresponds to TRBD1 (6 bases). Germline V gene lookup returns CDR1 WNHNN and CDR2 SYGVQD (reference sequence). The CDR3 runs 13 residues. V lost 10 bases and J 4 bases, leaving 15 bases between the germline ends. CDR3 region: CATYTQGPDTQYF. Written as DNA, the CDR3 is TGCGCCACCTATACACAGGGTCCAGATACGCAGTATTTT.

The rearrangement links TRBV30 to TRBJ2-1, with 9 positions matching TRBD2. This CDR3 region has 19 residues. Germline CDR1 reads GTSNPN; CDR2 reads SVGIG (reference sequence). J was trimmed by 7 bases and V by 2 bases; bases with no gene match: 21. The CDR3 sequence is CAWSKKAGGPPAHTNEQFF. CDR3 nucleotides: TGTGCCTGGAGTAAGAAGGCGGGAGGGCCACCTGCACACACTAATGAGCAGTTCTTC.

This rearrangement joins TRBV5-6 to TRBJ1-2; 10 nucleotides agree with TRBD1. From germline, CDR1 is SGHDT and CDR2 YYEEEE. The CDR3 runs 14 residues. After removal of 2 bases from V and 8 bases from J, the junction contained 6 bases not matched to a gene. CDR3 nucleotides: TGTGCCAGCAGCTTTTGGGGACAGGGGTCCGGCTACACCTTC. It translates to CASSFWGQGSGYTF.

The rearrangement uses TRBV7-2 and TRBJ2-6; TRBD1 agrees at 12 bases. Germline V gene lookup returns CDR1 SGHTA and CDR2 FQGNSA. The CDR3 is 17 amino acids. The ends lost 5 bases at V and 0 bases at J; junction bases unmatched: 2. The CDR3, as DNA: TGTGCCAGCAGCAGGGACAGGGGGCTCTCTGGGGCCAACGTCCTGACTTTC. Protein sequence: CASSRDRGLSGANVLTF.

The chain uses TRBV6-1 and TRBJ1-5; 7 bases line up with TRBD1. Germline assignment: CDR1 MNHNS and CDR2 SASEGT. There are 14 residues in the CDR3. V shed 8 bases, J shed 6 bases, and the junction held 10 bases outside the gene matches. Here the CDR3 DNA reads TGTGCCAGCGCCGAGGAAGGGGGCATTCAGCCCCAGCATTTT. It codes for CASAEEGGIQPQHF.

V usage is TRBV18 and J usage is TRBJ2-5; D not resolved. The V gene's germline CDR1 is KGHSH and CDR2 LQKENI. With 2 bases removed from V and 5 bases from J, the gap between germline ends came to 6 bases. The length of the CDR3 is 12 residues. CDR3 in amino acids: CASSPETETQYF. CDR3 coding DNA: TGTGCCAGCTCACCAGAGACTGAGACCCAGTACTTC.

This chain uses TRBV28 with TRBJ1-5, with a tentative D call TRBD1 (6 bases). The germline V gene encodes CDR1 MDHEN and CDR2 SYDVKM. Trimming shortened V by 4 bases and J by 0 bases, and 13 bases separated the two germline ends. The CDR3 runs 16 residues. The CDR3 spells CASSSRTAYSNQPQHF. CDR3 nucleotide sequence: TGTGCCAGCAGTTCCAGGACAGCATATAGCAATCAGCCCCAGCATTTT.

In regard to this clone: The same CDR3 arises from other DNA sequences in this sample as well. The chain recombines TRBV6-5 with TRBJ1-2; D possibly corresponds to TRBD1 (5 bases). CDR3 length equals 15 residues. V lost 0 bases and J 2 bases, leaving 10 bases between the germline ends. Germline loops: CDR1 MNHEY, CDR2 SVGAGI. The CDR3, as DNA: TGTGCCAGCAGTTACTCGGGGCAGGGAAACTATGGCTACACCTTC. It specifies CASSYSGQGNYGYTF.

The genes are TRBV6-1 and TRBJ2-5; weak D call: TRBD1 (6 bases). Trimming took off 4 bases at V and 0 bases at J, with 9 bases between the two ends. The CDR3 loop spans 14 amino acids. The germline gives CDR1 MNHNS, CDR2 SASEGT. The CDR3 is CASSVWDNQETQYF. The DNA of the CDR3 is TGTGCCAGCAGTGTATGGGACAACCAAGAGACCCAGTACTTC.

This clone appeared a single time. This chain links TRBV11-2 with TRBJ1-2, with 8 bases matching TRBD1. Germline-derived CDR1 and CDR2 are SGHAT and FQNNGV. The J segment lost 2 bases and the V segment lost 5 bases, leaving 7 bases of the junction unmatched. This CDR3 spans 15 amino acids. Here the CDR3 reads CASSAWTGPNYGYTF. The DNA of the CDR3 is TGTGCCAGCAGCGCCTGGACAGGGCCCAACTATGGCTACACCTTC. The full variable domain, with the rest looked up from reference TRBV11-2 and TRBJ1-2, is EAGVAQSPRYKIIEKRQSVAFWCNPISGHATLYWYQQILGQGPKLLIQFQNNGVVDDSQLPKDRFSAERLKGVDSTLKIQPAKLEDSAVYLCASSAWTGPNYGYTFGSGTRLTVV.

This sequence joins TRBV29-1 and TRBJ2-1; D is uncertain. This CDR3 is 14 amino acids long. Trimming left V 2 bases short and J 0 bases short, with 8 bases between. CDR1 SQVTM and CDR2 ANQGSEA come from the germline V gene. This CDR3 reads CSVELPSSYNEQFF. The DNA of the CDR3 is TGCAGCGTTGAACTCCCGAGCTCCTACAATGAGCAGTTCTTC.

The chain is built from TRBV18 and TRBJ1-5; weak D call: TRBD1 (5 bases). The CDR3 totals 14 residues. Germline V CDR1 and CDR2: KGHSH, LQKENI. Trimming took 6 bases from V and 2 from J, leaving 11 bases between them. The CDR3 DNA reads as TGTGCCAGCTCCCCCTCGGGGGGCAATCAGCCCCAGCATTTT. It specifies CASSPSGGNQPQHF.

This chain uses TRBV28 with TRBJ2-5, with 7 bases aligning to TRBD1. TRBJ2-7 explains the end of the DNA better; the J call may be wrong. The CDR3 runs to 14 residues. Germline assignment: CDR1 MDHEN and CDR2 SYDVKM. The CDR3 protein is CASSFPRDSYEQYF. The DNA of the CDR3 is TGTGCCAGCAGTTTCCCCCGGGACAGCTACGAGCAGTACTTC.

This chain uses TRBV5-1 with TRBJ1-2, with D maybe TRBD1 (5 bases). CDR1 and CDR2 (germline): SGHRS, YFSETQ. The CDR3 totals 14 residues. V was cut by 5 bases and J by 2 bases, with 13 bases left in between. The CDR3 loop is CASSLSGDNYGYTF. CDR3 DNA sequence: TGCGCCAGCAGTCTCTCGGGGGACAACTATGGCTACACCTTC. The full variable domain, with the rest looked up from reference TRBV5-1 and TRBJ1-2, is KAGVTQTPRYLIKTRGQQVTLSCSPISGHRSVSWYQQTPGQGLQFLFEYFSETQRNKGNFPGRFSGRQFSNSRSEMNVSTLELGDSALYLCASSLSGDNYGYTFGSGTRLTVV.

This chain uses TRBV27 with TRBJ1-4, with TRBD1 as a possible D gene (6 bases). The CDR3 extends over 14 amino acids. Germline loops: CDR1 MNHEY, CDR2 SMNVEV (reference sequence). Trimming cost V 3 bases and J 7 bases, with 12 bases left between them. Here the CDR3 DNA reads TGTGCCAGCAGTTTTCGACAGGACGGTGAAAAACTGTTTTTT. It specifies CASSFRQDGEKLFF.

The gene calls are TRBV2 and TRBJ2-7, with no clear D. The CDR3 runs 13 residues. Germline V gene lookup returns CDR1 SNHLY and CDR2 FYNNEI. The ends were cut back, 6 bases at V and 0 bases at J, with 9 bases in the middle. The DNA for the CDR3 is TGTGCCAGCAGAGTACAGAGCTCCTACGAGCAGTACTTC. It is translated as CASRVQSSYEQYF.

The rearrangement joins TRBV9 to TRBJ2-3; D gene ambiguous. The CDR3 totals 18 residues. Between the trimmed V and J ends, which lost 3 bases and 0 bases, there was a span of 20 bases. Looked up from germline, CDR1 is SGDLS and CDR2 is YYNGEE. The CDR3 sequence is CASSDRPLRASSTDTQYF. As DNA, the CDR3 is TGTGCCAGCAGCGATCGGCCGTTAAGAGCGTCTAGCACAGATACGCAGTATTTT.